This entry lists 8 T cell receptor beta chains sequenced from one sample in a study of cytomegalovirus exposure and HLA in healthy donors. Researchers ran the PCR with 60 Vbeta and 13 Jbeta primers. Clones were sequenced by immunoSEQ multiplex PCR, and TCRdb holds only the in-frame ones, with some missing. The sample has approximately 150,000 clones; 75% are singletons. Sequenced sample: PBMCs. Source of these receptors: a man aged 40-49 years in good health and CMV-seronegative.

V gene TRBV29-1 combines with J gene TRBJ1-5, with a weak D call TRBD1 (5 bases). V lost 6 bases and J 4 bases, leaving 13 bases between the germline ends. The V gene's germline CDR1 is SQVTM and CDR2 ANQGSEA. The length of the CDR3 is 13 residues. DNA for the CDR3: TGCAGCGTCGACGTCGGGGGTAATCAGCCCCAGCATTTT. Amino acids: CSVDVGGNQPQHF.

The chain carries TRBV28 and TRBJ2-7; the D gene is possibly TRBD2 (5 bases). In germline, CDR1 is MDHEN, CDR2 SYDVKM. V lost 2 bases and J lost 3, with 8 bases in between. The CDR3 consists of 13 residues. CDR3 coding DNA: TGTGCCAGCAGTTTAGGACTGAGCTACGAGCAGTACTTC. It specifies CASSLGLSYEQYF. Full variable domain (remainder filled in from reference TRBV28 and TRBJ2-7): DVKVTQSSRYLVKRTGEKVFLECVQDMDHENMFWYRQDPGLGLRLIYFSYDVKMKEKGDIPEGYSVSREKKERFSLILESASTNQTSMYLCASSLGLSYEQYFGPGTRLTVT.

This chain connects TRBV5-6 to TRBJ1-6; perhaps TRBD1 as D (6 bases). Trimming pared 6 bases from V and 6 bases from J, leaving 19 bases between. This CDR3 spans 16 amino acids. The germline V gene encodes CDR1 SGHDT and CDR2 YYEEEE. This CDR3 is CASKRVAGALNSPLHF. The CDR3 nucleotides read TGTGCCAGCAAAAGGGTGGCGGGGGCGCTTAATTCACCCCTCCACTTT.

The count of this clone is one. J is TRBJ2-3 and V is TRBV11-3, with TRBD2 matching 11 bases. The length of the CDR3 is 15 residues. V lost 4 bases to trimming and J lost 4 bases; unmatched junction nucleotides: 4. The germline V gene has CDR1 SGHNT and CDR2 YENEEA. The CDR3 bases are TGTGCCAGCAGCTGGGGACTAGCGGCCCCAGATACGCAGTATTTT. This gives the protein CASSWGLAAPDTQYF.

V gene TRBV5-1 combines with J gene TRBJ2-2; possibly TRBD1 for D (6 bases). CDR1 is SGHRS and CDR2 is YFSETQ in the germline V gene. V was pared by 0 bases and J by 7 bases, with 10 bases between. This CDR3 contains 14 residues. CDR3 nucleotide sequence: TGCGCCAGCAGCTTGGGACAGGCTGGCGGGGAGCTGTTTTTT. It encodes CASSLGQAGGELFF.

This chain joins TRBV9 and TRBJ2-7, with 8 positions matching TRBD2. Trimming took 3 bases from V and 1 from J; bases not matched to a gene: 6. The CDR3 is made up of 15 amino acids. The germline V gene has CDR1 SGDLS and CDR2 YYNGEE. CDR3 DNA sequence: TGTGCCAGCAGCGCGAGCCCGGGGGGGTCCTACGAGCAGTACTTC. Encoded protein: CASSASPGGSYEQYF.

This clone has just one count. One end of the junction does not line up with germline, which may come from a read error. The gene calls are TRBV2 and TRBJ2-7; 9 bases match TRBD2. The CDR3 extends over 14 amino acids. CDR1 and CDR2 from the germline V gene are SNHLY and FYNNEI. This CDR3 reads CACSTGLADYEQYF. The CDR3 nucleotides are TGTGCCTGCAGCACGGGACTAGCCGACTACGAGCAGTACTTC.

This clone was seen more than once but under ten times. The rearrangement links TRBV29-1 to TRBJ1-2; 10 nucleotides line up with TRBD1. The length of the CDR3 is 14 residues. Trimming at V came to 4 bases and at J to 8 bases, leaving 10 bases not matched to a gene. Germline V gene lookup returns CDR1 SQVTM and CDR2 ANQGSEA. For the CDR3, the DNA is TGCAGCGTTGTAACACAGACAGGGGGCTACGGCTACACCTTC. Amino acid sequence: CSVVTQTGGYGYTF.